The 30 T cell receptor beta chains presented below share a single source sample, sequenced in a study of CD8 T cells in ankylosing spondylitis. In TCRdb, the 5' RACE reads were re-called with MiXCR into one record per CDR3 protein. The sample has around 100,000 distinct CDR3 sequences; nearly 25% are singletons. Sequencing was performed on synovial fluid, either unsorted or a sorted T cell fraction (not recorded which). The receptors originated from a male donor with ankylosing spondylitis.

The chain employs TRBV20-1 and TRBJ2-4; possibly TRBD1 or TRBD2 for D (6 bases each). The CDR3 is made up of 17 amino acids. V dropped 5 bases and J dropped 0 bases, with 20 bases sitting between them. Germline V CDR1 and CDR2: DFQATT, SNEGSKA (reference sequence). The CDR3 DNA reads TGCAGTGCTGCGGACAGCGGCTGGGGGGTAGCCAAAAACATTCAGTACTTC. This sequence encodes CSAADSGWGVAKNIQYF.

This chain links TRBV4-1 with TRBJ2-3; D call uncertain. The V and J ends lost 4 bases and 6 bases respectively, with 17 bases between them. The germline V gene has CDR1 MGHRA and CDR2 YSYEKL. The CDR3 runs to 15 residues. CDR3 sequence reads: CASSLIVRSLDTQYF. The CDR3 DNA reads TGCGCCAGCAGCCTAATAGTAAGGTCTCTGGATACGCAGTATTTT.

Only a few counts were recorded for this clonotype. The gene calls are TRBV5-5 and TRBJ2-5, with TRBD1 identical over 9 bases. Germline CDR1 is SGHKS and CDR2 is YYEKEE (reference sequence). Trimming at V came to 2 bases and at J to 4 bases, leaving 3 bases not matched to a gene. This CDR3 spans 14 amino acids. CDR3 region: CASSFRQGGETQYF. CDR3 DNA: TGTGCCAGCAGCTTCCGACAGGGGGGAGAGACCCAGTACTTC. The whole variable domain, filled in from reference TRBV5-5 and TRBJ2-5, reads DAGVTQSPTHLIKTRGQQVTLRCSPISGHKSVSWYQQVLGQGPQFIFQYYEKEERGRGNFPDRFSARQFPNYSSELNVNALLLGDSALYLCASSFRQGGETQYFGPGTRLLVL.

The V and J genes are TRBV24-1 and TRBJ2-2; 11 bases align to TRBD2. The germline V gene has CDR1 KGHDR and CDR2 SFDVKD. J gave up 7 bases and V 5 bases, and 8 bases lay outside the gene matches. This CDR3 contains 16 residues. For the CDR3, the DNA is TGTGCCACCAGTGTTACGGGGACTAGCGGAATCGGGGAGCTGTTTTTT. It translates to CATSVTGTSGIGELFF.

About this clonotype itself: One junction end disagrees with the germline gene, perhaps due to a read error. The rearrangement uses TRBV20-1 and TRBJ2-7; TRBD1 matches at 8 bases. The CDR3 is 16 amino acids. Germline-derived CDR1 and CDR2 are DFQATT and SNEGSKA (reference sequence). The chain's CDR3 is CSARGVRDRSSYEQYF. In DNA, the CDR3 is TGCAGTGCAAGAGGGGTAAGGGACAGGAGCTCCTACGAGCAGTACTTC.

V usage is TRBV24-1 and J usage is TRBJ2-5; D is uncertain. CDR3 length: 13 amino acids. The ends were cut back, 0 bases at V and 0 bases at J, with 1 base in the middle. Germline V lookup: CDR1 KGHDR, CDR2 SFDVKD. CDR3 DNA: TGTGCCACCAGTGATTTGTACCAAGAGACCCAGTACTTC. Protein sequence: CATSDLYQETQYF.

The chain uses TRBV5-1 and TRBJ2-3, with a possible D match to TRBD1 (6 bases). V lost 2 bases to trimming and J lost 14 bases, with 12 bases between them. The CDR3 totals 11 residues. Germline CDR1 and CDR2: SGHRS and YFSETQ. The CDR3: CASSFQGIRYF. The CDR3 DNA is TGCGCCAGCAGCTTCCAGGGGATCAGGTATTTT.

A few counts support this clonotype. V and J are TRBV12-3 or TRBV12-4 and TRBJ2-1, with TRBD2 identical over 14 bases. The V gene end was trimmed by 6 bases and the J gene end by 8 bases; junction bases not matched to a gene: 3. The CDR3 has 14 amino acids. The CDR3 reads CASRLGLAGDEQFF. As DNA, the CDR3 is TGTGCCAGCAGGCTGGGACTAGCGGGAGATGAGCAGTTCTTC.

The V call is TRBV5-5, the J call TRBJ2-5; 8 positions match TRBD1. J lost 5 bases, V lost 6 bases, and 6 bases had no gene match. CDR1 SGHKS and CDR2 YYEKEE come from the germline V gene (reference sequence). This CDR3 is built from 13 residues. In DNA, the CDR3 is TGTGCCAGCAAGATGACAGGGGAGGAGACCCAGTACTTC. Its protein product is CASKMTGEETQYF. The full variable domain, completed using reference TRBV5-5 and TRBJ2-5, is DAGVTQSPTHLIKTRGQQVTLRCSPISGHKSVSWYQQVLGQGPQFIFQYYEKEERGRGNFPDRFSARQFPNYSSELNVNALLLGDSALYLCASKMTGEETQYFGPGTRLLVL.

The chain is built from TRBV2 and TRBJ2-5; 7 bases are shared with TRBD2. CDR1 and CDR2 from the germline V gene are SNHLY and FYNNEI. J lost 9 bases, V lost 6 bases, and 16 bases had no gene match. The CDR3 extends over 15 amino acids. The CDR3 region has the DNA TGTGCCAGCAGCCGGACTAGTTACTCTTCGAGGTCCCAGTACTTC. Translating gives CASSRTSYSSRSQYF.

This clonotype was found many times. The gene calls are TRBV5-1 and TRBJ2-7; 11 positions agree with TRBD2. V trimming: 0 bases; J trimming: 0 bases; junction bases outside the gene matches: 8. The CDR3 sequence is 18 residues long. The V gene's germline CDR1 is SGHRS and CDR2 YFSETQ. The CDR3 spells CASSLATSTSGNSYEQYF. As DNA, the CDR3 is TGCGCCAGCAGCTTGGCCACCTCGACTAGCGGGAACTCCTACGAGCAGTACTTC.

In nucleotides, the CDR3 is TGCGCCAGCAGCCAAGATTTTGGGACTAGCGGGGCCCTTGAGCAGTTCTTC. Translating gives CASSQDFGTSGALEQFF. The genes are TRBV4-1 and TRBJ2-1; 13 bases line up with TRBD2. CDR3 length: 17 residues. Germline assignment: CDR1 MGHRA and CDR2 YSYEKL. The V gene end was trimmed by 0 bases and the J gene end by 9 bases; junction bases not matched to a gene: 8.

This clonotype was counted ten times or more. This chain uses TRBV6-1 with TRBJ1-2; D remains unclear. In germline, CDR1 is MNHNS, CDR2 SASEGT. With 7 bases removed from V and 7 bases from J, the gap between germline ends came to 19 bases. The CDR3 contains 14 residues. CDR3 sequence (DNA): TGTGCCAGCATGGTGGAGGGAAGGGCCGTTGGCTACACCTTC. Protein: CASMVEGRAVGYTF.

The CDR3 DNA reads as TGTGCCAGCCGGGGCGGGAGGTTTTACGAGCAGTACGTC. This translates into CASRGGRFYEQYV. This chain connects TRBV6-2 or TRBV6-3 to TRBJ2-7, with 8 bases aligning to TRBD2. CDR3 length: 13 amino acids. V was pared by 8 bases and J by 4 bases, with 7 bases of the junction left unmatched. Germline loops: CDR1 MNHEY, CDR2 SVGEGT.

The J gene is TRBJ2-1, the V gene TRBV5-1; 10 bases map to TRBD2. The CDR3 is 20 residues long. The trim removed 3 bases at V and 2 bases at J, leaving 17 bases unmatched. The germline V gene has CDR1 SGHRS and CDR2 YFSETQ. The CDR3 reads CASSSGGASGGPTAYNEQFF. The CDR3 bases are TGCGCCAGCAGCTCTGGCGGGGCTAGCGGGGGACCCACCGCCTACAATGAGCAGTTCTTC.

The chain has TRBV11-2 and TRBJ1-1, with D unclear. CDR3 length equals 15 residues. Trimming stripped 3 bases from V and 11 bases from J, with 22 bases between. Germline V gene data show CDR1 as SGHAT and CDR2 as FQNNGV. The CDR3 DNA sequence: TGTGCCAGCAGCTTGAGAGGCGCAGGCAGAACAGCGGCTTTCTTT. Translating it yields CASSLRGAGRTAAFF.

The gene calls are TRBV7-6 and TRBJ1-1; no reliable D call. V dropped 4 bases and J dropped 1 base, with 7 bases sitting between them. CDR1 is SGHVS, CDR2 FNYEAQ, per germline. This CDR3 region has 13 residues. CDR3 sequence reads: CASSSGRNTEAFF. The CDR3 DNA follows: TGTGCCAGCAGCTCTGGCAGGAACACTGAAGCTTTCTTT.

This chain joins TRBV24-1 and TRBJ1-2; D remains ambiguous. Germline V gene data show CDR1 as KGHDR and CDR2 as SFDVKD. V was pared by 2 bases and J by 5 bases, with 5 bases between. This CDR3 comprises 12 residues. CDR3 DNA: TGTGCCACCAGTGATTACACATATGGCTACACCTTC. Its protein is CATSDYTYGYTF.

The CDR3 DNA follows: TGCAGTATTCGGAGAGGGATAGGGGACACAGATACGCAGTATTTT. This translates into CSIRRGIGDTDTQYF. The chain has TRBV29-1 and TRBJ2-3, with D perhaps assigned TRBD1 or TRBD2 (5 bases each). This CDR3 spans 15 amino acids. CDR1 SQVTM and CDR2 ANQGSEA come from the germline V gene.

The chain recombines TRBV20-1 with TRBJ1-4; the match to TRBD1 covers 7 bases. This CDR3 has 16 residues. V lost 1 base, J lost 5 bases, and 10 bases stayed unmatched. The germline V gene encodes CDR1 DFQATT and CDR2 SNEGSKA (reference sequence). The CDR3 loop is CSARAQTGTANEKLFF. In DNA, the CDR3 is TGCAGTGCTAGAGCTCAAACCGGGACAGCGAATGAAAAACTGTTTTTT.

This clonotype occurred a few times. The chain is built from TRBV5-1 and TRBJ2-3; 13 positions match TRBD2. V trimming: 4 bases; J trimming: 2 bases; junction bases outside the gene matches: 4. The CDR3 has 16 amino acids. CDR1 and CDR2 (germline): SGHRS, YFSETQ. The DNA for the CDR3 is TGCGCCAGCAGCCCGGGGACTAGCGGGATCACAGATACGCAGTATTTT. Its translation is CASSPGTSGITDTQYF. Combining the CDR3 with reference TRBV5-1 and TRBJ2-3 gives the whole variable domain KAGVTQTPRYLIKTRGQQVTLSCSPISGHRSVSWYQQTPGQGLQFLFEYFSETQRNKGNFPGRFSGRQFSNSRSEMNVSTLELGDSALYLCASSPGTSGITDTQYFGPGTRLTVL.

The chain is built from TRBV5-1 and TRBJ2-1, with D tentatively TRBD1 (6 bases). This CDR3 comprises 15 residues. The germline gives CDR1 SGHRS, CDR2 YFSETQ. The V end was cut by 0 bases, the J end by 6 bases, with 13 bases between. This CDR3 is CASSLVGQTSNEQFF. CDR3 DNA sequence: TGCGCCAGCAGCTTGGTGGGACAAACATCCAATGAGCAGTTCTTC.

This clonotype was seen at least ten times. The chain employs TRBV20-1 and TRBJ2-3; possible D gene TRBD1, 5 bases. The CDR3 covers 15 residues. Germline assignment: CDR1 DFQATT and CDR2 SNEGSKA (reference sequence). The chain's CDR3 is CRPHLGAQGRDTQYF. DNA of the CDR3: TGCAGGCCCCACCTTGGGGCACAAGGACGAGATACGCAGTATTTT.

V and J are TRBV5-5 and TRBJ2-3; 11 positions agree with TRBD2. Germline V gives CDR1 SGHKS, CDR2 YYEKEE (reference sequence). The V gene end was trimmed by 1 base and the J gene end by 4 bases; junction bases not matched to a gene: 11. CDR3 length equals 18 residues. CDR3 DNA: TGTGCCAGCAGCTTGAGGTCTACTAGCGGGAGTACCCCAGATACGCAGTATTTT. Its translation is CASSLRSTSGSTPDTQYF.

The chain recombines TRBV20-1 with TRBJ2-7, with TRBD2 identical over 9 bases. This CDR3 spans 14 amino acids. The V gene's germline CDR1 is DFQATT and CDR2 SNEGSKA (reference sequence). V shed 0 bases and J 7 bases; nucleotides not matched to a gene: 7. CDR3 residues: CSAREAGGPGEQYV. The DNA for the CDR3 is TGCAGTGCTAGAGAGGCGGGAGGGCCGGGTGAGCAGTACGTC.

This chain joins TRBV10-3 and TRBJ2-1, with D uncertain. The V gene's germline CDR1 is ENHRY and CDR2 SYGVKD. V was cut by 2 bases and J by 8 bases, with 4 bases left in between. The CDR3 length is 11 residues. The CDR3 DNA sequence: TGTGCCATCAGTGAGAATTATGAGCAGTTCTTC. The encoded protein is CAISENYEQFF.

The chain recombines TRBV6-1 with TRBJ2-6; possibly TRBD1 or TRBD2 for D (5 bases each). The V and J ends lost 7 bases and 4 bases respectively, with 14 bases between them. The V gene's germline CDR1 is MNHNS and CDR2 SASEGT. This CDR3 contains 15 residues. CDR3 amino acids: CASIGAGGGANVLTF. Written as DNA, the CDR3 is TGTGCCAGCATTGGGGCAGGAGGCGGGGCCAACGTCCTGACTTTC.

There are a few counts of this clonotype. This rearrangement joins TRBV25-1 to TRBJ2-1, with 12 positions matching TRBD2. The germline CDR1 and CDR2 sequences are MGHDK and SYGVNS. J gave up 7 bases and V 1 base, and 2 bases lay outside the gene matches. CDR3 size: 15 residues. The CDR3 sequence: CASSESGTSGNEQFF. CDR3 bases: TGTGCCAGCAGTGAATCAGGGACTAGCGGGAATGAGCAGTTCTTC. The full variable domain, in which reference TRBV25-1 and TRBJ2-1 provide the parts outside the CDR3, is EADIYQTPRYLVIGTGKKITLECSQTMGHDKMYWYQQDPGMELHLIHYSYGVNSTEKGDLSSESTVSRIRTEHFPLTLESARPSHTSQYLCASSESGTSGNEQFFGPGTRLTVL.

V gene TRBV7-9 combines with J gene TRBJ2-7, with D tentatively TRBD1 (6 bases). Trimming took off 8 bases at V and 3 bases at J, with 11 bases between the two ends. In germline, CDR1 is SEHNR, CDR2 FQNEAQ (reference sequence). The CDR3 totals 12 residues. DNA for the CDR3: TGTGCCAGCGGAAAGGGGGTCTACGAGCAGTACTTC. Its protein is CASGKGVYEQYF.

There are a few counts of this clonotype. The chain uses TRBV18 and TRBJ2-7; either TRBD1 or TRBD2 may supply D (5 bases each). CDR1 is KGHSH, CDR2 LQKENI, per germline. Trimming left V 0 bases short and J 7 bases short, with 10 bases between. This CDR3 spans 13 amino acids. CDR3 coding DNA: TGTGCCAGCTCACCACCGTGGGGCGGGGAGCAGTACGTC. Translating it yields CASSPPWGGEQYV.